One and the same sample provided the 29 T cell receptor beta chains below, sequenced in a study of long-term antiretroviral therapy in people with HIV. Survey-level resolution applied to immunoSEQ assay v3.0. The protocol was immunoSEQ multiplex PCR, while the TCRdb copy is restricted to in-frame clones and leaves out a portion. The data show almost 20,000 clones, more than 80% seen once. This sample comprised unsorted PBMCs, obtained 0.2 years after starting antiretroviral therapy. The source is a woman aged 40 to 49 with HIV.

The chain has TRBV30 and TRBJ1-1, with 9 bases fitting TRBD1. The CDR3 covers 12 residues. Germline V CDR1 and CDR2: GTSNPN, SVGIG (reference sequence). V gave up 8 bases and J gave up 1 base; unmatched junction bases: 2. The DNA of the CDR3 is TGTGCCGGGGGACAGGGGAACACTGAAGCTTTCTTT. Translated, it gives CAGGQGNTEAFF.

J is TRBJ1-2 and V is TRBV6-4; 11 nucleotides agree with TRBD1. The CDR3 is made up of 14 amino acids. V trimming: 2 bases; J trimming: 8 bases; junction bases outside the gene matches: 4. The germline V gene has CDR1 MRHNA and CDR2 SNTAGT. The CDR3 bases are TGTGCCAGCAGTGACGGACAGGGGGCGTGGGGCTACACCTTC. It specifies CASSDGQGAWGYTF.

The chain uses TRBV5-1 and TRBJ1-1, with D unresolved. The CDR3 is 14 residues long. With 4 bases removed from V and 3 bases from J, the gap between germline ends came to 13 bases. Germline CDR1 reads SGHRS; CDR2 reads YFSETQ. CDR3 sequence reads: CASSPIGPDTEAFF. In DNA, the CDR3 is TGCGCCAGCAGCCCAATCGGGCCCGACACTGAAGCTTTCTTT.

The chain joins TRBV27 to TRBJ1-1; D is uncertain. This CDR3 comprises 17 residues. Trimming pared 5 bases from V and 0 bases from J, leaving 19 bases between. Germline V gene lookup returns CDR1 MNHEY and CDR2 SMNVEV (reference sequence). CDR3 coding DNA: TGTGCCAGCAGTCTTTGGGCCCAAGTAGGGATGAACACTGAAGCTTTCTTT. The encoded protein is CASSLWAQVGMNTEAFF.

This chain joins TRBV13 and TRBJ1-3, with D possibly TRBD1 on 5 matching bases. The length of the CDR3 is 15 residues. Trimming took off 5 bases at V and 0 bases at J, with 11 bases between the two ends. CDR1 is PRHDT, CDR2 FYEKMQ, per germline (reference sequence). In DNA, the CDR3 is TGTGCCAGCAGCGTTGACAGAGGCTCTGGAAACACCATATATTTT. It translates to CASSVDRGSGNTIYF.

The table lists this clone with a few counts. The chain links TRBV19 to TRBJ1-5, with 11 bases that match TRBD1. This CDR3 is built from 17 residues. Germline values: CDR1 LNHDA, CDR2 SQIVND (reference sequence). V gave up 8 bases and J gave up 0 bases; unmatched junction bases: 9. The CDR3 nucleotides read TGTGCCAGTGCCTGGACAGGGGGCGCGGCTAGCAATCAGCCCCAGCATTTT. This gives the protein CASAWTGGAASNQPQHF.

The chain is built from TRBV9 and TRBJ1-2; no firm D call. The CDR3 consists of 13 residues. The V gene's germline CDR1 is SGDLS and CDR2 YYNGEE. V lost 5 bases and J 2 bases, leaving 10 bases between the germline ends. The CDR3 nucleotides are TGTGCCAGCAGGGGAACAGCAAACTATGGCTACACCTTC. As protein: CASRGTANYGYTF.

DNA for the CDR3: TGTGCCGCCTCCGGGACAGGGAATGAAAAACTGTTTTTT. It codes for CAASGTGNEKLFF. V is TRBV19 and J is TRBJ1-4, with TRBD1 identical over 9 bases. V lost 11 bases and J lost 5; bases outside the gene matches: 6. Per the germline V gene, CDR1 is LNHDA and CDR2 is SQIVND (reference sequence). The CDR3 is 13 amino acids.

This clone was detected a few times. The chain is built from TRBV4-2 and TRBJ2-7; D gene uncertain. V lost 4 bases and J 1 base, leaving 11 bases between the germline ends. The CDR3 length is 14 residues. Germline values: CDR1 LGHNA, CDR2 YNFKEQ. CDR3 loop: CASSLGRLSYEQYF. In nucleotides, the CDR3 is TGTGCCAGCAGCCTGGGCAGGCTATCCTACGAGCAGTACTTC.

The chain has TRBV7-9 and TRBJ1-2; D possibly corresponds to TRBD1 (5 bases). The CDR3 totals 14 residues. Per germline, CDR1 SEHNR and CDR2 FQNEAQ (reference sequence). The ends were cut back, 2 bases at V and 6 bases at J, with 13 bases in the middle. The CDR3 sequence: CASSLPWQGHGYTF. CDR3 coding DNA: TGTGCCAGCAGCTTACCTTGGCAGGGACATGGCTACACCTTC.

The V call is TRBV5-6, the J call TRBJ1-5, with no clear D. With 2 bases removed from V and 4 bases from J, the gap between germline ends came to 7 bases. CDR1 SGHDT and CDR2 YYEEEE come from the germline V gene. The CDR3 loop spans 13 amino acids. The CDR3 here is CASSFDMNQPQHF. DNA of the CDR3: TGTGCCAGCAGCTTTGACATGAATCAGCCCCAGCATTTT.

Comment on this clone: The junction departs from the called germline gene at one end, perhaps through a read error. The rearrangement uses TRBV7-9 and TRBJ2-7; the match to TRBD2 covers 10 bases. The CDR3 is made up of 12 amino acids. CDR1 is SEHNR and CDR2 is FQNEAQ in the germline V gene (reference sequence). CDR3 sequence reads: CASSVGPSGRDF. The CDR3 DNA reads TGTGCCAGCAGCGTTGGCCCTAGCGGGAGAGACTTC.

This clone was observed once. V and J are TRBV7-9 and TRBJ1-2; D ambiguous. V lost 5 bases and J lost 2, with 12 bases in between. The CDR3 sequence is 14 residues long. Germline lookup yields CDR1 SEHNR and CDR2 FQNEAQ (reference sequence). The CDR3 bases are TGTGCCAGCAGCCCTTGGACGGGGAACTATGGCTACACCTTC. This gives the protein CASSPWTGNYGYTF.

This rearrangement joins TRBV18 to TRBJ2-5, with 7 nucleotides matching TRBD1. The length of the CDR3 is 15 residues. The germline gives CDR1 KGHSH, CDR2 LQKENI. Germline trimming cut 2 bases from V and 4 bases from J; bases unmatched to any gene: 7. In DNA form, the CDR3 reads TGTGCCAGCTCACCATTAGGGACAGTGGGAGAGACCCAGTACTTC. It codes for CASSPLGTVGETQYF. Supplemented by reference TRBV18 and TRBJ2-5, the full variable domain reads NAGVMQNPRHLVRRRGQEARLRCSPMKGHSHVYWYRQLPEEGLKFMVYLQKENIIDESGMPKERFSAEFPKEGPSILRIQQVVRGDSAAYFCASSPLGTVGETQYFGPGTRLLVL.

The chain recombines TRBV7-9 with TRBJ2-1; no definite D call. CDR1 and CDR2 (germline): SEHNR, FQNEAQ (reference sequence). This CDR3 region has 12 residues. V was shortened by 7 bases and J by 3 bases, with 7 bases between the two germline ends. DNA of the CDR3: TGTGCCAGCACCATCTTCTACAATGAGCAGTTCTTC. Amino acids: CASTIFYNEQFF. The full variable domain, its missing parts supplied by reference TRBV7-9 and TRBJ2-1, is DTGVSQNPRHKITKRGQNVTFRCDPISEHNRLYWYRQTLGQGPEFLTYFQNEAQLEKSRLLSDRFSAERPKGSFSTLEIQRTEQGDSAMYLCASTIFYNEQFFGPGTRLTVL.

The sample holds a few counts of this clone. The chain employs TRBV5-6 and TRBJ1-4; D is possibly TRBD1 (6 bases). The CDR3 has 15 amino acids. Germline CDR1 reads SGHDT; CDR2 reads YYEEEE. V dropped 5 bases and J dropped 5 bases, with 16 bases sitting between them. The CDR3 bases are TGTGCCAGCAGGAGGTCCGGGACAAGGAATGAAAAACTGTTTTTT. It translates to CASRRSGTRNEKLFF.

This rearrangement joins TRBV27 to TRBJ1-5; D not resolved. The V end lost 6 bases, the J end lost 3 bases, and 12 bases lay between the germline ends. The CDR3 runs 14 residues. In germline, CDR1 is MNHEY, CDR2 SMNVEV (reference sequence). In nucleotides, the CDR3 is TGTGCCAGCAGCAAAGTAGGGTTCAATCAGCCCCAGCATTTT. It codes for CASSKVGFNQPQHF.

A single count supports this clone. The CDR3 bases are TGCGCCAGCAGCGTAGGATCCTCTGGGGAAAAACTGTTTTTT. This encodes CASSVGSSGEKLFF. The chain uses TRBV5-1 and TRBJ1-4; D ambiguous. Trimming removed 4 bases from V and 8 bases from J, with 15 bases in between. The CDR3 consists of 14 residues. Germline V gives CDR1 SGHRS, CDR2 YFSETQ.

The J gene is TRBJ2-1, the V gene TRBV30; 11 positions match TRBD1. Trimming removed 5 bases from V and 8 bases from J; junction bases left unmatched: 2. Germline V CDR1 and CDR2: GTSNPN, SVGIG (reference sequence). CDR3 length equals 12 residues. CDR3 loop: CAWGQGAHEQFF. CDR3 nucleotide sequence: TGTGCCTGGGGACAGGGGGCCCATGAGCAGTTCTTC.

The chain employs TRBV4-1 and TRBJ2-7; TRBD2 might be the D (6 bases). The CDR3 extends over 14 amino acids. Germline V CDR1 and CDR2: MGHRA, YSYEKL. V was pared by 1 base and J by 0 bases, with 7 bases between. CDR3 DNA: TGCGCCAGCAGCCAAGGGAGGGACTCCTACGAGCAGTACTTC. It codes for CASSQGRDSYEQYF.

The chain carries TRBV21-1 and TRBJ1-6; TRBD1 is the table's D call, not checked against the DNA. TRBV21-1 represents a pseudogene. The CDR3 sequence is 17 residues long. The CDR3 bases are TGTGCCAGCAGCACAACGGGGTTCGTGACAGGGAATTCACCCCTCCACTTT. Its protein product is CASSTTGFVTGNSPLHF.

The chain carries TRBV5-6 and TRBJ1-5; D unclear. CDR1 and CDR2 from the germline V gene are SGHDT and YYEEEE. The germline V and J ends were trimmed by 2 bases and 4 bases, with 7 bases remaining between them. The CDR3 is made up of 13 amino acids. The CDR3 region has the DNA TGTGCCAGCAGCTTCTGGGGAAATCAGCCCCAGCATTTT. Encoded protein: CASSFWGNQPQHF. Full variable domain (outside the CDR3, taken from reference TRBV5-6 and TRBJ1-5): DAGVTQSPTHLIKTRGQQVTLRCSPKSGHDTVSWYQQALGQGPQFIFQYYEEEERQRGNFPDRFSGHQFPNYSSELNVNALLLGDSALYLCASSFWGNQPQHFGDGTRLSIL.

This clone is a singleton in its sample. The V and J genes are TRBV11-3 and TRBJ2-5; tentatively, D is TRBD2 (7 bases). The germline V gene encodes CDR1 SGHNT and CDR2 YENEEA. The CDR3 totals 13 residues. The germline V and J ends were trimmed by 5 bases and 5 bases, with 12 bases remaining between them. CDR3 DNA: TGTGCCAGCAGCGTCGGGGGGCTCGAGACCCAGTACTTC. Translated, it gives CASSVGGLETQYF.

The V call is TRBV10-3, the J call TRBJ1-1, with 9 bases fitting TRBD1. CDR3 length: 14 amino acids. From germline, CDR1 is ENHRY and CDR2 SYGVKD. V shed 2 bases, J shed 4 bases, and the junction held 2 bases outside the gene matches. CDR3 sequence reads: CAISEGQGITEAFF. CDR3 nucleotide sequence: TGTGCCATCAGTGAGGGACAGGGGATCACTGAAGCTTTCTTT.

The chain employs TRBV10-2 and TRBJ2-3; D is unclear. The CDR3 is 13 amino acids. CDR1 is WSHSY, CDR2 SAAADI, per germline. The V end lost 4 bases, the J end lost 6 bases, and 11 bases lay between the germline ends. CDR3 region: CASSATTGDTQYF. For the CDR3, the DNA is TGCGCCAGCAGTGCTACGACTGGCGATACGCAGTATTTT.

The chain recombines TRBV6-5 with TRBJ1-2; D is uncertain. V lost 9 bases and J lost 5, with 7 bases in between. The CDR3 length is 10 residues. Germline V gene data show CDR1 as MNHEY and CDR2 as SVGAGI. In nucleotides, the CDR3 is TGTGCCAGTTACAGATATGGCTACACCTTC. Its protein is CASYRYGYTF.

The chain uses TRBV11-3 and TRBJ2-2; possibly TRBD1 for D (6 bases). Trimming cost V 3 bases and J 1 base, with 9 bases left between them. Germline CDR1 reads SGHNT; CDR2 reads YENEEA. This CDR3 is built from 15 residues. The CDR3 DNA sequence: TGTGCCAGCAGCTTGAGCAGGGGGAACACCGGGGAGCTGTTTTTT. Translation: CASSLSRGNTGELFF.

This clone was observed a few times. V usage is TRBV4-2 and J usage is TRBJ1-5, with a tentative D call TRBD1 (5 bases). V lost 4 bases and J lost 3, with 16 bases in between. The CDR3 has 16 residues. Germline CDR1 is LGHNA and CDR2 is YNFKEQ. The CDR3 reads CASSPPPTASNQPQHF. The CDR3 DNA is TGTGCCAGCAGCCCTCCCCCGACAGCATCCAATCAGCCCCAGCATTTT.

The CDR3 nucleotides read TGTGCCATCAGTAAGGGACAGCCCAGCAACGAGCAGTACTTC. As protein: CAISKGQPSNEQYF. The chain couples TRBV10-3 to TRBJ2-7; TRBD1 matches 7 bases. The CDR3 contains 14 residues. The ends lost 5 bases at V and 5 bases at J; junction bases unmatched: 9. CDR1 ENHRY and CDR2 SYGVKD come from the germline V gene.